The 22 T cell receptor beta chains below come from one sample, sequenced in a study of T cells in Graves' hyperthyroidism and ophthalmopathy. TCR beta CDR3 region amplification was performed from RNA transcripts. An initial round of RT-PCR targeting the TCR CDR3 relied on the HTBI primer set. TCRdb called the multiplex PCR reads again in MiXCR, with one record for every CDR3 protein. Counted here are under 400,000 distinct CDR3 sequences, roughly 23% occurring once; the ten biggest clones make up about 50%. The source material was blood. These receptors came from a woman between 45 and 60 years old with Graves' hyperthyroidism.

The rearrangement links TRBV20-1 to TRBJ2-5; D assignment may be TRBD1 or TRBD2 (5 bases each). The germline V and J ends were trimmed by 1 base and 4 bases, with 10 bases remaining between them. There are 13 residues in the CDR3. CDR1 DFQATT and CDR2 SNEGSKA come from the germline V gene (reference sequence). Here the CDR3 DNA reads TGCAGTGCTAGAGGGGGGATACTAGAGACCCAGTACTTC. It translates to CSARGGILETQYF.

This clonotype has a count of ten or more. V is TRBV4-2 and J is TRBJ2-7; the D is unclear. V shed 0 bases and J shed 7 bases, with 10 bases lying between them. Germline V lookup: CDR1 LGHNA, CDR2 YNFKEQ. The CDR3 is 13 amino acids. The CDR3 region has the DNA TGTGCCAGCAGCCAAGATCCAGTTTTGGAGCAGTACTTC. Protein sequence: CASSQDPVLEQYF.

This clonotype has a count of ten or more. V gene TRBV6-1 combines with J gene TRBJ1-1, with TRBD1 as a possible D gene (6 bases). Germline loops: CDR1 MNHNS, CDR2 SASEGT. Trimming shortened V by 11 bases and J by 4 bases, and 14 bases separated the two germline ends. This CDR3 has 12 amino acids. CDR3 nucleotide sequence: TGTGCCGTCGCGGGGGCCGCCACTGAAGCTTTCTTT. Amino acids: CAVAGAATEAFF.

The rearrangement links TRBV20-1 to TRBJ2-7, with a possible D match to TRBD1 (6 bases). The CDR3 loop spans 15 amino acids. The germline V gene has CDR1 DFQATT and CDR2 SNEGSKA (reference sequence). V was shortened by 3 bases and J by 1 base, with 16 bases between the two germline ends. CDR3 amino acids: CSASPGVASSYEQYF. In nucleotides, the CDR3 is TGCAGTGCTAGCCCAGGGGTAGCATCATCCTACGAGCAGTACTTC.

This clonotype was seen only a few times. The chain combines TRBV18 with TRBJ2-2; the D gene is possibly TRBD1 (6 bases). Trimming left V 4 bases short and J 6 bases short, with 15 bases between. The CDR3 loop spans 15 amino acids. Germline CDR1 is KGHSH and CDR2 is LQKENI. The CDR3 DNA is TGTGCCAGCTCACTGAAAGAGGCAGGGGCCGGGGAGCTGTTTTTT. It specifies CASSLKEAGAGELFF.

This clonotype has ten or more counts. The J gene is TRBJ2-7, the V gene TRBV7-9; no definite D call. The CDR3 is 12 amino acids. Germline lookup yields CDR1 SEHNR and CDR2 FQNEAQ (reference sequence). V was pared by 2 bases and J by 5 bases, with 7 bases between. This chain's CDR3 is CASSLSANEQYF. The CDR3 DNA reads TGTGCCAGCAGCTTATCGGCCAACGAGCAGTACTTC.

This clonotype was seen many times. The gene calls are TRBV11-1 and TRBJ1-3; no firm D call. The CDR3 loop spans 16 amino acids. Germline V gene lookup returns CDR1 SGHAT and CDR2 FQDESV (reference sequence). The V end lost 1 base, the J end lost 0 bases, and 10 bases lay between the germline ends. The CDR3 DNA reads TGTGCCAGCAGCTTAGGACGACGGGACTCTGGAAACACCATATATTTT. Its protein product is CASSLGRRDSGNTIYF.

The chain employs TRBV28 and TRBJ2-1; D not resolved. Germline-derived CDR1 and CDR2 are MDHEN and SYDVKM. Trimming removed 5 bases from V and 1 base from J, with 9 bases in between. The CDR3 is 14 amino acids. CDR3 nucleotide sequence: TGTGCCAGCAGTCGGACGGTATCCTACAATGAGCAGTTCTTC. It encodes CASSRTVSYNEQFF.

This sequence joins TRBV7-2 and TRBJ2-7; TRBD2 aligns across 11 bases. Trimming cost V 11 bases and J 4 bases; bases outside gene matches: 10. This CDR3 has 14 amino acids. CDR1 and CDR2 from the germline V gene are SGHTA and FQGNSA. CDR3 in amino acids: CASRIAGGAYEQYF. In DNA, the CDR3 is TGTGCCTCAAGAATAGCGGGAGGGGCATACGAGCAGTACTTC.

The rearrangement links TRBV4-2 to TRBJ2-3; D is uncertain. With 4 bases removed from V and 5 bases from J, the gap between germline ends came to 10 bases. Germline V lookup: CDR1 LGHNA, CDR2 YNFKEQ. The CDR3 covers 13 residues. The CDR3 bases are TGTGCCAGCAGCCCCCATGCCGGAGATACGCAGTATTTT. This gives the protein CASSPHAGDTQYF.

This clonotype was recorded at least ten times. This chain uses TRBV5-1 with TRBJ2-1; D may be TRBD1 (5 bases). CDR3 size: 16 residues. The germline V and J ends were trimmed by 0 bases and 4 bases, with 14 bases remaining between them. Germline loops: CDR1 SGHRS, CDR2 YFSETQ. DNA for the CDR3: TGCGCCAGCAGCTTGGAGGTCCAGGGTTCGTACAATGAGCAGTTCTTC. Protein: CASSLEVQGSYNEQFF.

The gene calls are TRBV20-1 and TRBJ2-5; D is possibly TRBD2 (6 bases). V was clipped by 0 bases and J by 5 bases, with 22 bases between them. The CDR3 contains 17 residues. Per the germline V gene, CDR1 is DFQATT and CDR2 is SNEGSKA (reference sequence). The CDR3 sequence is CSARDYRGRGNSETQYF. The CDR3 DNA reads TGCAGTGCTAGAGATTATCGGGGGAGAGGGAATTCGGAGACCCAGTACTTC.

In this sample, this clonotype turned up many times. The CDR3 is CASILPGTWGTGELFF. The CDR3, as DNA: TGTGCCAGCATCCTCCCGGGGACCTGGGGCACCGGGGAGCTGTTTTTT. The rearrangement joins TRBV2 to TRBJ2-2, with D possibly called TRBD1 or TRBD2 (5 bases each). The CDR3 loop spans 16 amino acids. Trimming removed 7 bases from V and 4 bases from J, with 19 bases in between. The germline gives CDR1 SNHLY, CDR2 FYNNEI.

The V call is TRBV12-3 or TRBV12-4, the J call TRBJ2-3, with TRBD2 matching over 10 bases. The CDR3 length is 16 residues. V shed 6 bases, J shed 4 bases, and the junction held 10 bases outside the gene matches. Here the CDR3 reads CASSFASGRKADTQYF. The DNA of the CDR3 is TGTGCCAGCAGCTTTGCTAGCGGGAGAAAAGCAGATACGCAGTATTTT.

This sequence joins TRBV9 and TRBJ1-6, with D possibly matching TRBD1 (5 bases). The CDR3 runs to 16 residues. Germline CDR1 and CDR2: SGDLS and YYNGEE. Trimming cost V 3 bases and J 7 bases, with 17 bases left between them. CDR3 bases: TGTGCCAGCAGCGAACGACCGCAGGGACGGAATTCACCCCTCCACTTT. Protein product: CASSERPQGRNSPLHF.

This clonotype was seen at least ten times. The chain carries TRBV12-3 or TRBV12-4 and TRBJ2-2; 12 nucleotides match TRBD2. V gave up 7 bases and J gave up 6 bases; unmatched junction bases: 6. This CDR3 spans 15 amino acids. The CDR3 region is CASTLTSGSSGELFF. Here the CDR3 DNA reads TGTGCCAGCACTCTGACTAGCGGGAGTTCCGGGGAGCTGTTTTTT.

This clonotype was detected a few times. The CDR3 loop reads CASGLVLAGGPAEQYF. DNA for the CDR3: TGTGCTAGTGGTTTGGTATTGGCGGGAGGGCCAGCTGAGCAGTACTTC. The genes are TRBV12-5 and TRBJ2-7; 9 nucleotides match TRBD2. Trimming cost V 0 bases and J 7 bases; bases outside gene matches: 10. In germline, CDR1 is LGHNT, CDR2 FRNRAP. The CDR3 covers 16 residues.

A few counts support this clonotype. The V call is TRBV19, the J call TRBJ1-1, with TRBD1 as a possible D gene (6 bases). Per the germline V gene, CDR1 is LNHDA and CDR2 is SQIVND (reference sequence). Trimming stripped 6 bases from V and 13 bases from J, with 18 bases between. The CDR3 consists of 12 residues. CDR3 coding DNA: TGTGCCAGTAGCGCCGTACAGGGAAAGGGTTTCTTT. It is translated as CASSAVQGKGFF.

The chain combines TRBV9 with TRBJ2-5; 7 bases line up with TRBD2. V lost 3 bases, J lost 5 bases, and 7 bases stayed unmatched. Germline CDR1 SGDLS, CDR2 YYNGEE. This CDR3 spans 14 amino acids. The CDR3, as DNA: TGTGCCAGCAGCGCGAGGGGAGGGGCTGAGACCCAGTACTTC. Translation gives CASSARGGAETQYF.

This clonotype appeared many times. The CDR3 region is CASRERVQPQHF. CDR3 nucleotides: TGTGCCAGCAGAGAGAGGGTTCAGCCCCAGCATTTT. The gene calls are TRBV6-1 and TRBJ1-5; D is ambiguous. The germline CDR1 and CDR2 sequences are MNHNS and SASEGT. The CDR3 loop spans 12 amino acids. Trimming left V 6 bases short and J 6 bases short, with 9 bases between.

This clonotype was recorded many times. An end of the junction differs from the germline gene, which may be a read error. This chain links TRBV7-7 with TRBJ2-5; perhaps TRBD2 as D (5 bases). Germline V gene sequence: CDR1 SSHAT, CDR2 FNYEAQ (reference sequence). The CDR3 contains 15 residues. The CDR3 region is CASSLQPGVGETQYF. The CDR3 region has the DNA TGTGCTAGCAGCTTACAACCCGGGGTGGGAGAGACCCAGTACTTC.

This clonotype was detected only a few times. One junction end disagrees with the germline gene, perhaps due to a read error. The chain uses TRBV7-8 and TRBJ2-2, with 12 bases matching TRBD2. The CDR3 covers 17 residues. Germline V gene lookup returns CDR1 SGHVS and CDR2 FQNEAQ. The CDR3 region has the DNA TGTGCCAGCAGCCTAGCCCAACTAGCGGGAGGATTCGGGGAGCTGTTTTTT. Translating it yields CASSLAQLAGGFGELFF.